One and the same sample provided the 31 T cell receptor beta chains below, sequenced in a study of T cell responses to AZD1222 COVID-19 vaccine. Measured with immunoSEQ multiplex PCR; TCRdb has only the in-frame clones, and not every one. The sample shows roughly 180,000 clones, about 90% of them seen only once. This specimen was peripheral blood, taken on day 0 of AZD1222 vaccination. These receptors originate from an adult in good health.

The J gene is TRBJ2-1, the V gene TRBV19, with 9 bases fitting TRBD2. CDR3 length: 15 amino acids. Germline CDR1 reads LNHDA; CDR2 reads SQIVND (reference sequence). Trimming cost V 0 bases and J 10 bases; bases outside gene matches: 7. The CDR3 here is CASSIEPAGGREQFF. The CDR3 DNA follows: TGTGCCAGTAGTATAGAGCCAGCGGGAGGCAGGGAGCAGTTCTTC.

CDR3 loop: CASSQDSPSGSSYEQYF. CDR3 nucleotides: TGTGCCAGCAGCCAAGATTCTCCCAGCGGGAGTTCCTACGAGCAGTACTTC. The rearrangement links TRBV4-2 to TRBJ2-7; TRBD2 agrees at 8 bases. The CDR3 length is 17 residues. CDR1 is LGHNA, CDR2 YNFKEQ, per germline. The V gene end was trimmed by 0 bases and the J gene end by 1 base; junction bases not matched to a gene: 8.

By share, this clone ranks as medium-sized (0.01 to 0.1%). The rearrangement joins TRBV19 to TRBJ2-3; TRBD2 might be the D (5 bases). Germline V gene sequence: CDR1 LNHDA, CDR2 SQIVND (reference sequence). There are 14 residues in the CDR3. The ends were cut back, 3 bases at V and 6 bases at J, with 13 bases in the middle. CDR3 in DNA: TGTGCCAGTAGTATGGGTTCTAGGAGGGATACGCAGTATTTT. Its protein is CASSMGSRRDTQYF.

The V and J genes are TRBV2 and TRBJ2-5, with D possibly TRBD2 on 5 matching bases. From germline, CDR1 is SNHLY and CDR2 FYNNEI. This CDR3 comprises 13 residues. The ends were cut back, 4 bases at V and 2 bases at J, with 8 bases in the middle. The CDR3 spells CASSGGGQETQYF. In DNA, the CDR3 is TGTGCCAGCAGTGGTGGCGGGCAAGAGACCCAGTACTTC.

The chain couples TRBV24-1 to TRBJ1-5; D not resolved. The germline V and J ends were trimmed by 0 bases and 2 bases, with 13 bases remaining between them. The germline V gene encodes CDR1 KGHDR and CDR2 SFDVKD. The CDR3 consists of 17 residues. The CDR3 region is CATSDLQRGEGNQPQHF. As DNA, the CDR3 is TGTGCCACCAGTGATTTGCAACGGGGAGAGGGCAATCAGCCCCAGCATTTT.

V gene TRBV28 combines with J gene TRBJ1-6, with D unclear. This CDR3 contains 17 residues. CDR1 and CDR2 (germline): MDHEN, SYDVKM. V gave up 2 bases and J gave up 2 bases, with 13 bases separating them. The CDR3 sequence: CASSLNRVRPYNSPLHF. The CDR3 DNA reads TGTGCCAGCAGTTTAAATAGAGTACGCCCCTATAATTCACCCCTCCACTTT.

This clone was seen a few times. The V gene is TRBV29-1, the J gene TRBJ2-7; 8 bases align to TRBD2. Germline lookup yields CDR1 SQVTM and CDR2 ANQGSEA. The length of the CDR3 is 13 residues. V was pared by 5 bases and J by 10 bases, with 13 bases of the junction left unmatched. The CDR3 is CSVRGTSDFLQYF. CDR3 nucleotide sequence: TGCAGCGTTCGAGGGACTAGTGACTTTCTTCAGTACTTC.

The sample holds one count of this clone. The V and J genes are TRBV4-1 and TRBJ1-5, with D tentatively TRBD1 (6 bases). Germline V gene lookup returns CDR1 MGHRA and CDR2 YSYEKL. The ends were cut back, 1 base at V and 4 bases at J, with 11 bases in the middle. The CDR3 loop spans 15 amino acids. The CDR3 bases are TGCGCCAGCAGCCAAGGACGGGGGCGAAATCAGCCCCAGCATTTT. This gives the protein CASSQGRGRNQPQHF.

This sequence joins TRBV6-6 and TRBJ1-2; D perhaps matches TRBD1 (5 bases). The CDR3 is 12 residues long. Trimming took 2 bases from V and 8 from J, leaving 9 bases between them. Germline V lookup: CDR1 MNHNY, CDR2 SVGAGI (reference sequence). For the CDR3, the DNA is TGTGCCAGCAGTTACGAGGGGCGAGGCTACACCTTC. Protein sequence: CASSYEGRGYTF.

This chain uses TRBV11-2 with TRBJ1-2; D call uncertain. This CDR3 region has 13 residues. The germline V gene has CDR1 SGHAT and CDR2 FQNNGV. Trimming removed 5 bases from V and 4 bases from J, with 11 bases in between. CDR3 residues: CASSRTYRYGYTF. CDR3 sequence (DNA): TGTGCCAGCAGCCGGACTTACCGCTATGGCTACACCTTC.

V gene TRBV6-5 combines with J gene TRBJ2-7; D is undetermined. The germline V gene encodes CDR1 MNHEY and CDR2 SVGAGI. Trimming removed 5 bases from V and 2 bases from J, with 10 bases in between. The CDR3 has 13 amino acids. The CDR3: CASSRVVAYEQYF. The CDR3 DNA follows: TGTGCCAGCAGTAGGGTGGTGGCCTACGAGCAGTACTTC.

This chain joins TRBV3-1 (or the pseudogene TRBV3-2) and TRBJ2-1; 9 positions match TRBD2. CDR1 is LGHDT and CDR2 is YNNKEL in the germline V gene (reference sequence). After removal of 4 bases from V and 6 bases from J, the junction contained 7 bases not matched to a gene. The CDR3 runs to 15 residues. The CDR3 DNA reads as TGTGCCAGCAGCCCCACGGGACTAGCCCCCAATGAGCAGTTCTTC. Translated, it gives CASSPTGLAPNEQFF.

The chain is built from TRBV15 and TRBJ2-2; D call uncertain. In germline, CDR1 is LNHNV, CDR2 YYDKDF (reference sequence). The germline V and J ends were trimmed by 2 bases and 4 bases, with 2 bases remaining between them. This CDR3 has 12 amino acids. The chain's CDR3 is CATSRTTGELFF. CDR3 bases: TGTGCCACCAGCAGAACCACCGGGGAGCTGTTTTTT.

CDR3 in DNA: TGTGCCAGCAGTGAAGCGGTAACCGGGACCTTCAACACCGGGGAGCTGTTTTTT. Its protein is CASSEAVTGTFNTGELFF. This chain joins TRBV6-1 and TRBJ2-2; D is possibly TRBD1 or TRBD2 (5 bases each). CDR3 length: 18 residues. The germline gives CDR1 MNHNS, CDR2 SASEGT. Trimming left V 0 bases short and J 2 bases short, with 16 bases between.

This clone was detected only a few times. The J gene is TRBJ2-1, the V gene TRBV3-1 (or the pseudogene TRBV3-2); 7 nucleotides match TRBD2. The CDR3 totals 17 residues. Germline V gene lookup returns CDR1 LGHDT and CDR2 YNNKEL (reference sequence). Trimming cost V 2 bases and J 8 bases; bases outside gene matches: 15. This chain's CDR3 is CASSQFVPYTSVHEQFF. The CDR3 nucleotides read TGTGCCAGCAGCCAATTCGTCCCCTATACTAGCGTCCATGAGCAGTTCTTC.

This clone was detected only a few times. The chain recombines TRBV29-1 with TRBJ1-1, with D maybe TRBD1 (5 bases). The germline CDR1 and CDR2 sequences are SQVTM and ANQGSEA. The CDR3 spans 14 residues. V lost 5 bases and J lost 7, with 20 bases in between. The CDR3 is CSVYRRAIGVEAFF. Here the CDR3 DNA reads TGCAGCGTTTACCGCCGGGCCATAGGGGTTGAAGCTTTCTTT.

This rearrangement joins TRBV10-1 to TRBJ1-2; 7 positions match TRBD1. With 3 bases clipped from V and 6 bases from J, the junction kept 4 bases outside the gene matches. Germline-derived CDR1 and CDR2 are WNHNN and SYGVQD (reference sequence). This CDR3 has 13 amino acids. The CDR3 DNA is TGCGCCAGCAGTGACTACGACAGGGATGGCTACACCTTC. Its protein product is CASSDYDRDGYTF.

The genes are TRBV4-2 and TRBJ2-1; D could derive from TRBD1 or TRBD2 (5 bases each). V gave up 3 bases and J gave up 6 bases, with 15 bases separating them. This CDR3 is built from 15 residues. Germline V gives CDR1 LGHNA, CDR2 YNFKEQ. CDR3 bases: TGTGCCAGCAGCCATGGGGCCGGGGCCGGCAATGAGCAGTTCTTC. Its protein product is CASSHGAGAGNEQFF.

This clone appeared a single time. CDR3 residues: CASSIASGTSGLQFF. The DNA of the CDR3 is TGTGCCAGTAGTATAGCCTCCGGGACTAGCGGATTGCAGTTCTTC. The chain carries TRBV19 and TRBJ2-1, with TRBD2 matching 11 bases. CDR3 length: 15 residues. V lost 1 base, J lost 12 bases, and 8 bases stayed unmatched. Germline CDR1 LNHDA, CDR2 SQIVND (reference sequence). Filled out from reference TRBV19 and TRBJ2-1, the complete variable domain reads DGGITQSPKYLFRKEGQNVTLSCEQNLNHDAMYWYRQDPGQGLRLIYYSQIVNDFQKGDIAEGYSVSREKKESFPLTVTSAQKNPTAFYLCASSIASGTSGLQFFGPGTRLTVL.

This clone has a single count. The V gene is TRBV21-1, the J gene TRBJ2-2; TRBD1 was called by the table and not checked on the DNA. TRBV21-1 is reported as a pseudogene. The length of the CDR3 is 21 residues. In DNA, the CDR3 is TGTGCCAGCAGCAAATGGGGCCCCCCTTTATCGGGACAGGGGCCAACCGGGGAGCTGTTTTTT. Its protein is CASSKWGPPLSGQGPTGELFF.

This clone was observed once. This sequence joins TRBV10-3 and TRBJ2-3, with TRBD1 matching 11 bases. In germline, CDR1 is ENHRY, CDR2 SYGVKD. V was clipped by 0 bases and J by 4 bases; unmatched bases: 0. CDR3 length equals 15 residues. The CDR3 DNA follows: TGTGCCATCAGTGAGTCGGGACAGGGGGCAGATACGCAGTATTTT. Protein product: CAISESGQGADTQYF.

The chain links TRBV6-5 to TRBJ1-1; D is unresolved. V lost 6 bases and J lost 6, with 11 bases in between. This CDR3 has 12 amino acids. In germline, CDR1 is MNHEY, CDR2 SVGAGI. Here the CDR3 DNA reads TGTGCCAGCAGGGAGGGTCGGGCTGAAGCTTTCTTT. This gives the protein CASREGRAEAFF.

This clone was found a few times. The chain uses TRBV11-2 and TRBJ2-2; D possibly matches TRBD1 or TRBD2 (5 bases each). Germline V gives CDR1 SGHAT, CDR2 FQNNGV. This CDR3 is 15 amino acids long. V lost 6 bases and J 4 bases, leaving 15 bases between the germline ends. The CDR3 DNA follows: TGTGCCAGCAGTTCCCGCGGGCAGGGCACCGGGGAGCTGTTTTTT. Amino acid sequence: CASSSRGQGTGELFF.

The chain couples TRBV19 to TRBJ1-3; 9 bases map to TRBD1. The V gene end was trimmed by 5 bases and the J gene end by 2 bases; junction bases not matched to a gene: 4. The CDR3 is made up of 15 amino acids. Germline V lookup: CDR1 LNHDA, CDR2 SQIVND (reference sequence). The CDR3: CASSLQGATGNTIYF. For the CDR3, the DNA is TGTGCCAGTAGTCTACAGGGGGCCACTGGAAACACCATATATTTT.

Only a few counts were recorded for this clone. The chain recombines TRBV7-3 with TRBJ2-7; 10 bases are shared with TRBD2. The CDR3 extends over 16 amino acids. Losses at the gene ends were 0 bases for V and 6 bases for J; bases not matched to a gene: 8. Germline V gives CDR1 SGHTA, CDR2 FQGTGA. CDR3 coding DNA: TGTGCCAGCAGCTTAACGGCTAGCGGGAGTACCGCCGAGCAGTACTTC. This translates into CASSLTASGSTAEQYF.

As for this clone: Other DNA sequences in the same sample also yield this CDR3. This CDR3 reads CASSLASGSYEQYF. The CDR3 coding sequence is TGTGCCAGCAGCTTGGCTAGCGGGTCCTACGAGCAGTACTTC. This chain links TRBV27 with TRBJ2-7; 8 bases agree with TRBD2. CDR3 length equals 14 residues. The V and J ends lost 6 bases and 1 base, in that order; junction bases with no gene match: 5. Germline V lookup: CDR1 MNHEY, CDR2 SMNVEV (reference sequence).

This chain joins TRBV7-6 and TRBJ2-2; D may correspond to TRBD1 or TRBD2 (5 bases each). This CDR3 is 16 amino acids long. V gave up 1 base and J gave up 4 bases, with 13 bases separating them. Germline V gene lookup returns CDR1 SGHVS and CDR2 FNYEAQ. CDR3 protein: CASSLVGGRSTGELFF. CDR3 bases: TGTGCCAGCAGCTTAGTTGGGGGTCGGAGCACCGGGGAGCTGTTTTTT.

The rearrangement links TRBV5-1 to TRBJ2-2; D is unclear. The CDR3 sequence is 15 residues long. The V gene's germline CDR1 is SGHRS and CDR2 YFSETQ. Trimming removed 4 bases from V and 1 base from J, with 11 bases in between. Here the CDR3 reads CASSPDGRNTGELFF. The CDR3 coding sequence is TGCGCCAGCAGCCCGGACGGACGGAACACCGGGGAGCTGTTTTTT. Filled out from reference TRBV5-1 and TRBJ2-2, the complete variable domain reads KAGVTQTPRYLIKTRGQQVTLSCSPISGHRSVSWYQQTPGQGLQFLFEYFSETQRNKGNFPGRFSGRQFSNSRSEMNVSTLELGDSALYLCASSPDGRNTGELFFGEGSRLTVL.

This rearrangement joins TRBV9 to TRBJ2-1; D assignment may be TRBD1 or TRBD2 (5 bases each). The CDR3 length is 14 residues. V lost 0 bases to trimming and J lost 9 bases, with 13 bases between them. Germline V gene lookup returns CDR1 SGDLS and CDR2 YYNGEE. Here the CDR3 DNA reads TGTGCCAGCAGCGTAGTTCCAGAGGGGAGTGAGCAGTTCTTC. This gives the protein CASSVVPEGSEQFF.

V and J are TRBV6-5 and TRBJ1-1; 7 nucleotides match TRBD1. This CDR3 spans 15 amino acids. J was trimmed by 4 bases and V by 2 bases; bases with no gene match: 7. Germline loops: CDR1 MNHEY, CDR2 SVGAGI. For the CDR3, the DNA is TGTGCCAGCAGTTACCTACAGGGGAGGAGCACTGAAGCTTTCTTT. Its translation: CASSYLQGRSTEAFF.

V usage is TRBV19 and J usage is TRBJ2-4, with TRBD1 as a possible D gene (5 bases). Germline CDR1 LNHDA, CDR2 SQIVND (reference sequence). The CDR3 loop spans 15 amino acids. Between the trimmed V and J ends, which lost 7 bases and 0 bases, there was a span of 13 bases. The CDR3 loop reads CASKGADIAKNIQYF. The CDR3 DNA reads as TGTGCCAGTAAAGGGGCAGACATAGCCAAAAACATTCAGTACTTC. The full variable domain, completed using reference TRBV19 and TRBJ2-4, is DGGITQSPKYLFRKEGQNVTLSCEQNLNHDAMYWYRQDPGQGLRLIYYSQIVNDFQKGDIAEGYSVSREKKESFPLTVTSAQKNPTAFYLCASKGADIAKNIQYFGAGTRLSVL.